The rows below give T cell receptor beta chains drawn from one sample of a study of shared clonotypes between healthy human individuals. Clones were read by immunoSEQ multiplex PCR, and TCRdb kept only the in-frame ones, dropping some. The sample has some 1 million clones; approximately 68% are singletons. Sequenced material: memory CD4+ T cells sorted from blood. These receptors were obtained from a man younger than 35 in good health. The CDR3 runs from the conserved cysteine through the conserved F or W. A D gene is named only where the DNA matches it firmly. Not every row has a clone size; where given, it reads once, few, many or a size class.

j_call d_call v_call clone_size cdr3_nt cdr3_aa
TRBJ2-2 TRBD2 TRBV6-5 few TGTGCCAGCAGTGGACTAGCGTCCGGGGAGCTGTTTTTT CASSGLASGELFF
TRBJ2-1 TRBD2 TRBV5-1 NA TGCGCCAGCAGCCCCCTGACTAGCGGGGCCTCGGATGAGCAGTTCTTC CASSPLTSGASDEQFF
TRBJ1-6 NA TRBV6-1 once TGTGCCAGCAAAGGCAACAATTCACCCCTCCACTTT CASKGNNSPLHF
TRBJ2-1 NA TRBV7-2 NA TGTGCCAGCAGCGTTACTAGCATACCTTACAATGAGCAGTTCTTC CASSVTSIPYNEQFF
TRBJ1-2 NA TRBV10-3 NA TGTGCCATCGGGGAGGCCTCCTATGGCTACACCTTC CAIGEASYGYTF
TRBJ1-6 TRBD1 TRBV6-5 NA TGTGCCAGCAGTTACGAGATAAGGAGGGGGCGGTCACCCCTCCACTTT CASSYEIRRGRSPLHF
TRBJ2-5 NA TRBV6-5 few TGTGCCAGCAAAAGGACACAGCAAAGGCAAGAGACCCAGTACTTC CASKRTQQRQETQYF
TRBJ2-5 NA TRBV30 few TGTGCCTGGAGCGGGGGTCTCCAAGAGACCCAGTACTTC CAWSGGLQETQYF
TRBJ2-1 TRBD1 TRBV28 NA TGTGCCAGCAGTTCCCCGGGACAGGGGGCCTACGCGGATGAGCAGTTCTTC CASSSPGQGAYADEQFF
TRBJ1-5 NA TRBV5-4 once TGTGCCAGCAGCTTGGAGGAGACTGGGCCCCAGCATTTT CASSLEETGPQHF
TRBJ1-6 TRBD1 TRBV25-1 few TGTGCCAGCAGTGAGAGGGGGCGTTACAATTCACCCCTCCACTTT CASSERGRYNSPLHF
TRBJ1-5 NA TRBV2 NA TGTGCCAGCAGTGAGGATGGGTTTAAGAGTCAGCCCCAGCATTTT CASSEDGFKSQPQHF
TRBJ1-2 NA TRBV6-1 NA TGTGCCAGCAGTGCAAATTTTCGCTCAGGGGCGAACTATGGCTACACCTTC CASSANFRSGANYGYTF
TRBJ2-3 NA TRBV5-1 NA TGCGCCAGCAGCTCGACATCAGATACGCAGTATTTT CASSSTSDTQYF
TRBJ1-4 NA TRBV27 NA TGTGCCAGCAGTTTAGGGACACGTCCAACTAATGAAAAACTGTTTTTT CASSLGTRPTNEKLFF
TRBJ2-7 NA TRBV18 NA TGTGCCAGCTCCCTCCTATCCTACGAGCAGTACTTC CASSLLSYEQYF
TRBJ2-3 TRBD1 TRBV5-1 NA TGCGCCAGCAGCAACGGACAGGGTAACACAGATACGCAGTGTTTT CASSNGQGNTDTQCF
TRBJ1-5 NA TRBV28 NA TGTGCCTCAAGGGGATCCCGTAATCAGCCCCAGCATTTT CASRGSRNQPQHF
TRBJ2-1 TRBD2 TRBV6-1 NA TGTGCCAGCAGTGTAGCGGGAGTGTCCTACAATGAGCAGTTCTTC CASSVAGVSYNEQFF
TRBJ1-4 NA TRBV10-3 NA TGTGCCATCAGTGAGTCTGGAGGGGCTAATGAAAAACTGTTTTTT CAISESGGANEKLFF
TRBJ2-2 NA TRBV7-2 NA TGTGCCAGCAGCTCGGGCCACCTCGAAGCCGGGGAGCTGTTTTTT CASSSGHLEAGELFF
TRBJ1-6 NA TRBV5-5 NA TGTGCCAGCAGCTTAGATGGGAAGGGGTATGGGAATTCACCCCTCCACTTT CASSLDGKGYGNSPLHF
TRBJ1-1 TRBD1 TRBV6-1 NA TGTGCCAGCGCCAGACAGGGGTCGGACACTGAAGCTTTCTTT CASARQGSDTEAFF
TRBJ1-2 NA TRBV19 NA TGTGCCAGTAGTATGGGTGGGCATGGCTACACCTTC CASSMGGHGYTF
TRBJ2-1 NA TRBV2 NA TGTGCCAGCAGTGAACAGAGCTCCTACAATGAGCAGTTCTTC CASSEQSSYNEQFF
TRBJ2-7 TRBD1 TRBV10-3 NA TGTGCCAGCCGTGACAGGGCCTTCTCCTACGAGCAGTACTTC CASRDRAFSYEQYF